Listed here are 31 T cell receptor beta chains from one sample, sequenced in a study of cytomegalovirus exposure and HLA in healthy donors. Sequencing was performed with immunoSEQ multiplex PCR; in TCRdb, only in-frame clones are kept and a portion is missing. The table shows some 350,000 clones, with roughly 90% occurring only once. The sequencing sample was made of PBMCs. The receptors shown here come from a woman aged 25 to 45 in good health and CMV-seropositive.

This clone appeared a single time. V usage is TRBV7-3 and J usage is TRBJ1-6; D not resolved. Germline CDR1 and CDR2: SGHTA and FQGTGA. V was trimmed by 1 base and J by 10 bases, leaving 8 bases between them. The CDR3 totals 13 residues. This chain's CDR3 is CASSLKGGSPLHF. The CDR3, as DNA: TGTGCCAGCAGCTTAAAAGGCGGCTCACCCCTCCACTTT.

The CDR3 spells CASGALEQYF. CDR3 DNA: TGTGCCAGCGGAGCACTCGAGCAGTACTTC. V usage is TRBV7-7 and J usage is TRBJ2-7; no reliable D call. V shed 8 bases and J shed 6 bases, with 8 bases lying between them. Germline V CDR1 and CDR2: SSHAT, FNYEAQ (reference sequence). The length of the CDR3 is 10 residues. Together with reference TRBV7-7 and TRBJ2-7, the CDR3 gives the full variable domain: GAGVSQSPRYKVTKRGQDVTLRCDPISSHATLYWYQQALGQGPEFLTYFNYEAQPDKSGLPSDRFSAERPEGSISTLTIQRTEQRDSAMYRCASGALEQYFGPGTRLTVT.

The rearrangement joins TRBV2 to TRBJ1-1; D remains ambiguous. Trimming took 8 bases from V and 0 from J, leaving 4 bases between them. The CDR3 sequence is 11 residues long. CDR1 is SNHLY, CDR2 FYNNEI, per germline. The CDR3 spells CASPMNTEAFF. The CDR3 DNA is TGTGCCAGCCCCATGAACACTGAAGCTTTCTTT.

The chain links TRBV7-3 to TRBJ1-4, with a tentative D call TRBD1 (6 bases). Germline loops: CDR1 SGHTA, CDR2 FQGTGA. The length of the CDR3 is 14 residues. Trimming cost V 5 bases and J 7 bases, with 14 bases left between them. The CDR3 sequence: CASSLPGVCEKLFF. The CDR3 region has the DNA TGTGCCAGCAGCCTCCCAGGGGTCTGTGAAAAACTGTTTTTT.

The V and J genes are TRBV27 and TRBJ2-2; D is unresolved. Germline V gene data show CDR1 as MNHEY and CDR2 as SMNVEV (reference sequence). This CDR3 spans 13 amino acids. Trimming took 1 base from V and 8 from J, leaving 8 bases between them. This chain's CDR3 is CASSLYGLGELFF. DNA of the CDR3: TGTGCCAGCAGTTTATACGGGTTGGGGGAGCTGTTTTTT.

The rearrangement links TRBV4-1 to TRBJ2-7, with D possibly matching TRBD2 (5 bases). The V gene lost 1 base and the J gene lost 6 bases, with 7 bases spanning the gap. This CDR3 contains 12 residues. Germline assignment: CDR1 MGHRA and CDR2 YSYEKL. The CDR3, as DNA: TGCGCCAGCAGCCAAGCACTAGGCGAGCAGTACTTC. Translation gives CASSQALGEQYF.

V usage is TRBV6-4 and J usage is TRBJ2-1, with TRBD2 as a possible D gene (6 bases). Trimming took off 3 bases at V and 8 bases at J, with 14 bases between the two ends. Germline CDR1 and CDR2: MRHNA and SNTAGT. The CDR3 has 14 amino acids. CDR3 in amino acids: CASSDGTGSDEQFF. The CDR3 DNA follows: TGTGCCAGCAGTGATGGGACTGGGTCGGATGAGCAGTTCTTC.

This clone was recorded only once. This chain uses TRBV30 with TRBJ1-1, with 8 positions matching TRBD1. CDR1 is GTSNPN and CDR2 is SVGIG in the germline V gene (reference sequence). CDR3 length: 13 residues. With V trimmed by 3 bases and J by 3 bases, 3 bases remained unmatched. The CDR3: CAWRNRGYTEAFF. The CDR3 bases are TGTGCCTGGAGGAACAGGGGGTACACTGAAGCTTTCTTT. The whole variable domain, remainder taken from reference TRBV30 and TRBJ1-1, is SQTIHQWPATLVQPVGSPLSLECTVEGTSNPNLYWYRQAAGRGLQLLFYSVGIGQISSEVPQNLSASRPQDRQFILSSKKLLLSDSGFYLCAWRNRGYTEAFFGQGTRLTVV.

In nucleotides, the CDR3 is TGCAGCGTTCACCGTAATGAAAAACTGTTTTTT. Encoded protein: CSVHRNEKLFF. The V call is TRBV29-1, the J call TRBJ1-4; the D is unclear. The CDR3 covers 11 residues. Trimming removed 5 bases at V and 4 bases at J, with 5 bases between. Per germline, CDR1 SQVTM and CDR2 ANQGSEA.

The chain's CDR3 is CASNRNLGQMNTEAFF. The CDR3 nucleotides are TGTGCCAGCAATAGGAACCTGGGGCAGATGAACACTGAAGCTTTCTTT. V usage is TRBV2 and J usage is TRBJ1-1; tentative D call: TRBD1 (5 bases). V lost 7 bases and J lost 0, with 18 bases in between. CDR3 size: 16 residues. Germline CDR1 SNHLY, CDR2 FYNNEI.

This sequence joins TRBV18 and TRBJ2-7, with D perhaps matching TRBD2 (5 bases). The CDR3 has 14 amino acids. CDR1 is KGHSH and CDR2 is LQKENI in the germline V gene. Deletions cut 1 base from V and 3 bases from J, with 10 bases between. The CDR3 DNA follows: TGTGCCAGCTCACCACAGACCGGGGACTACGAGCAGTACTTC. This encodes CASSPQTGDYEQYF.

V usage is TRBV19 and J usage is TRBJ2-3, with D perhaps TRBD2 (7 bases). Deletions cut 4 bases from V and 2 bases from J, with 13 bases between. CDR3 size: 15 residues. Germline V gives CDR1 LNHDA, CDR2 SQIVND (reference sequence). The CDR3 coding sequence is TGTGCCAGTAGTAAAGTGGGGGGGCTCACAGATACGCAGTATTTT. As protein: CASSKVGGLTDTQYF. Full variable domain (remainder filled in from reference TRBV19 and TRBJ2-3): DGGITQSPKYLFRKEGQNVTLSCEQNLNHDAMYWYRQDPGQGLRLIYYSQIVNDFQKGDIAEGYSVSREKKESFPLTVTSAQKNPTAFYLCASSKVGGLTDTQYFGPGTRLTVL.

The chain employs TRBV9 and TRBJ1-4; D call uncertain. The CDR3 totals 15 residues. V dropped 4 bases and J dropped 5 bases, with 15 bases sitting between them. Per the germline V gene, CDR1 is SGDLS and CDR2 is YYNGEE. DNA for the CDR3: TGTGCCAGCAGCCCCGGCGACGAAGGAAATGAAAAACTGTTTTTT. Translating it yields CASSPGDEGNEKLFF. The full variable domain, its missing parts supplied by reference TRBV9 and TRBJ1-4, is DSGVTQTPKHLITATGQRVTLRCSPRSGDLSVYWYQQSLDQGLQFLIQYYNGEERAKGNILERFSAQQFPDLHSELNLSSLELGDSALYFCASSPGDEGNEKLFFGSGTQLSVL.

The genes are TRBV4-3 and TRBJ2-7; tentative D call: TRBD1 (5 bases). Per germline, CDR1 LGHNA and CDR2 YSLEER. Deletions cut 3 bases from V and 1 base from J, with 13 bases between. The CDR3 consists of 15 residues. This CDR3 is CASSQGRVGSYEQYF. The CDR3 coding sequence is TGCGCCAGCAGCCAGGGCAGGGTGGGATCCTACGAGCAGTACTTC.

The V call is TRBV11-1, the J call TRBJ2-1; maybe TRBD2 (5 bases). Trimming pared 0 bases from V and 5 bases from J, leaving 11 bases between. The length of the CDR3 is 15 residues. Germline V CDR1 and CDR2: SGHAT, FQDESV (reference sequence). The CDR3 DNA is TGTGCCAGCAGCTTAGCATGGCTAGCAAACAATGAGCAGTTCTTC. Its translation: CASSLAWLANNEQFF.

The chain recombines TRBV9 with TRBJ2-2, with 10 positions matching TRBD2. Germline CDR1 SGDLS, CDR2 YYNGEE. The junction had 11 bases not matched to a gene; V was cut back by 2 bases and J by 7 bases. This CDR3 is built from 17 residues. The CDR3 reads CASSVSLSSGSGGELFF. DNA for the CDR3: TGTGCCAGCAGCGTCTCCCTCTCTAGCGGGAGTGGCGGGGAGCTGTTTTTT.

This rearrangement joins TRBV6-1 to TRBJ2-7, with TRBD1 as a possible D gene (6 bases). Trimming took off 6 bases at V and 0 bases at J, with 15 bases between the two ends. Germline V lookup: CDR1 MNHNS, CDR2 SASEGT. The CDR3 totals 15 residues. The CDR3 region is CASRALGQSSYEQYF. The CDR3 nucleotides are TGTGCCAGCAGGGCTTTAGGACAGTCCTCCTACGAGCAGTACTTC.

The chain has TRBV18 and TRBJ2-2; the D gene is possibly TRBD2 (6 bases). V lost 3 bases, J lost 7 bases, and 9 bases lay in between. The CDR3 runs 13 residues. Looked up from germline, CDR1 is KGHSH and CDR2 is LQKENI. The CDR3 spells CASSPGGDGELFF. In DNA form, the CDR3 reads TGTGCCAGCTCACCGGGAGGCGACGGGGAGCTGTTTTTT.

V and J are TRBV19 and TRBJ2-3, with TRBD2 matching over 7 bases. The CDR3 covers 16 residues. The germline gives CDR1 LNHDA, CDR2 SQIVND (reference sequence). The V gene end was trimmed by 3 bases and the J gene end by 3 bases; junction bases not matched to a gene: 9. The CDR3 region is CASSIGGGRWTDTQYF. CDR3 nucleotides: TGTGCCAGTAGTATCGGCGGCGGGAGATGGACAGATACGCAGTATTTT.

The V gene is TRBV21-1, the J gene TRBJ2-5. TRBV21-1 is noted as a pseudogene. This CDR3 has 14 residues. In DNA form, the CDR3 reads TGTGCCAGCAGCAAAGCGCTCATACCAGAGACCCAGTACTTC. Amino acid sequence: CASSKALIPETQYF.

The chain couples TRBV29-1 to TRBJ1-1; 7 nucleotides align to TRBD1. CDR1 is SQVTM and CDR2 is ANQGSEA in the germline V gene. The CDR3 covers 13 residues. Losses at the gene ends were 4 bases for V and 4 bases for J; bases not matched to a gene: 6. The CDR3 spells CSVGGQVGTEAFF. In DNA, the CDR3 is TGCAGCGTTGGTGGACAGGTGGGCACTGAAGCTTTCTTT.

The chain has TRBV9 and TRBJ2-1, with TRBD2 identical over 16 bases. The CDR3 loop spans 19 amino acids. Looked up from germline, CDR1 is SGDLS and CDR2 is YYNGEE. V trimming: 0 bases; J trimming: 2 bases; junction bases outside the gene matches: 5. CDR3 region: CASSVGLGLAGGAYNEQFF. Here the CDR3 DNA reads TGTGCCAGCAGCGTAGGCTTGGGACTAGCGGGAGGGGCCTACAATGAGCAGTTCTTC.

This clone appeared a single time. The DNA of the CDR3 is TGTGCCAGCAGCCACAGACTAGCGGGAGTACGGGAGACCCAGTACTTC. Its translation: CASSHRLAGVRETQYF. This chain links TRBV5-4 with TRBJ2-5; the match to TRBD2 covers 12 bases. V dropped 4 bases and J dropped 5; count of bases not matched to a gene: 9. This CDR3 spans 16 amino acids. Germline V lookup: CDR1 SGHNT, CDR2 YYREEE (reference sequence).

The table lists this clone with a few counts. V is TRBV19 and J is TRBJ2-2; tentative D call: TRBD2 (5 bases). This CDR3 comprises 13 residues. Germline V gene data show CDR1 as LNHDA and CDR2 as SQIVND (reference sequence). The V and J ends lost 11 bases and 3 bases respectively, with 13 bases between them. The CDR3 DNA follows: TGTGCCGGAGGCACAGCGGACACCGGGGAGCTGTTTTTT. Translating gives CAGGTADTGELFF.

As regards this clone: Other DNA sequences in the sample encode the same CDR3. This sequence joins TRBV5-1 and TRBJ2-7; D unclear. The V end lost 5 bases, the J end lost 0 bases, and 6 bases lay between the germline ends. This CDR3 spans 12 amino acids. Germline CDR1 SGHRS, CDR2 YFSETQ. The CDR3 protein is CASSPGSYEQYF. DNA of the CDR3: TGCGCCAGCAGTCCCGGCTCCTACGAGCAGTACTTC.

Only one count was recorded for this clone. The CDR3 sequence is CASSLEGRASTPSGNTIYF. The CDR3 DNA reads TGTGCCAGCAGCTTAGAAGGCAGGGCTTCCACCCCCTCTGGAAACACCATATATTTT. The J gene is TRBJ1-3, the V gene TRBV13; tentative D call: TRBD1 (5 bases). The CDR3 consists of 19 residues. V was clipped by 1 base and J by 0 bases, with 19 bases between them. Germline CDR1 PRHDT, CDR2 FYEKMQ (reference sequence).

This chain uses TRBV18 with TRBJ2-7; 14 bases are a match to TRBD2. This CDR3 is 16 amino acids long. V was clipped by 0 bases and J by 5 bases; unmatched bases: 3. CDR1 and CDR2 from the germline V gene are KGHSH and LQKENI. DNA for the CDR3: TGTGCCAGCTCACCACCGGGACTAGCGGGAGCCAACGAGCAGTACTTC. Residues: CASSPPGLAGANEQYF.

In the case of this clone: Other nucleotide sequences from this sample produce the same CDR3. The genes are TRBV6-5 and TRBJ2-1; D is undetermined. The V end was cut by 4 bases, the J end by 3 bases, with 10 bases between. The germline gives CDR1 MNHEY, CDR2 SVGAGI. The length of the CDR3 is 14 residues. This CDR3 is CASSLAGNYNEQFF. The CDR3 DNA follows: TGTGCCAGCAGTTTGGCAGGAAACTACAATGAGCAGTTCTTC.

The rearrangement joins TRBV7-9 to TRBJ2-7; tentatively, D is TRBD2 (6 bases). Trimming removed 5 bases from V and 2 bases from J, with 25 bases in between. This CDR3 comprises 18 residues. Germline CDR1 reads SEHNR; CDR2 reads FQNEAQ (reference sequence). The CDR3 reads CASSPAVRLGTSPYEQYF. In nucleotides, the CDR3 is TGTGCCAGCAGCCCAGCGGTTCGTCTTGGGACTTCCCCCTACGAGCAGTACTTC.

This CDR3 reads CASSLWAGSSYNEQFF. The CDR3, as DNA: TGTGCCAGCAGCTTATGGGCAGGGAGCTCCTACAATGAGCAGTTCTTC. This rearrangement joins TRBV7-9 to TRBJ2-1; D may match TRBD1 or TRBD2 (5 bases each). CDR3 length: 16 residues. Deletions cut 2 bases from V and 0 bases from J, with 11 bases between. Looked up from germline, CDR1 is SEHNR and CDR2 is FQNEAQ (reference sequence).

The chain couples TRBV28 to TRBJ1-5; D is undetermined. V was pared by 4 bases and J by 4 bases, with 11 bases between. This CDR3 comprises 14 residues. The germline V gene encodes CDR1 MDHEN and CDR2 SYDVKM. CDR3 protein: CASSYFVLNQPQHF. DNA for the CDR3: TGTGCCAGCAGTTATTTTGTTCTGAATCAGCCCCAGCATTTT.